The 32 T cell receptor beta chains given below trace back to one sample, sequenced in a study of a mutant IDH1 vaccine in newly diagnosed glioma. Sample time point: week 35, safety follow-up. Each dose of the vaccine consisted of 300 ug of mutant IDH1 20-mer peptide, with topical imiquimod. These TCRs are of unknown antigen specificity. The table came from immunoSEQ multiplex PCR; TCRdb's copy has only in-frame clones and leaves some out. The profile shows tens of thousands of clones, roughly 91% of them singletons. Sequencing used PBMCs, obtained from a glioma patient whose treatment included an IDH1 peptide vaccine. The origin of the receptors is a woman in her 40s with glioma.

This chain links TRBV2 with TRBJ1-2; D gene ambiguous. CDR3 size: 12 residues. The germline gives CDR1 SNHLY, CDR2 FYNNEI. Trimming cost V 2 bases and J 7 bases, with 8 bases left between them. The CDR3 sequence is CASSERRSGYTF. CDR3 nucleotide sequence: TGTGCCAGCAGTGAACGGCGGTCTGGCTACACCTTC. The entire variable domain, with the rest obtained from reference TRBV2 and TRBJ1-2, is as follows: EPEVTQTPSHQVTQMGQEVILRCVPISNHLYFYWYRQILGQKVEFLVSFYNNEISEKSEIFDDQFSVERPDGSNFTLKIRSTKLEDSAMYFCASSERRSGYTFGSGTRLTVV.

With regard to this clone: A read error may produce the germline difference seen at one junction end. The chain is built from TRBV7-2 and TRBJ2-1, with no clear D. This CDR3 has 15 amino acids. Germline V CDR1 and CDR2: SGHTA, FQGNSA. The CDR3 DNA follows: TGTGCCAGCAGCCGTACTGGCGAACCGTACAATCAGCAGTTCTTC. This encodes CASSRTGEPYNQQFF.

V and J are TRBV5-5 and TRBJ2-7; unclear D gene. This CDR3 contains 14 residues. The V end lost 5 bases, the J end lost 2 bases, and 14 bases lay between the germline ends. Germline assignment: CDR1 SGHKS and CDR2 YYEKEE (reference sequence). The CDR3 DNA reads as TGTGCCAGCAGTAGGGAAAGGGAACCCTACGAGCAGTACTTC. Amino acids: CASSREREPYEQYF.

The chain combines TRBV5-6 with TRBJ1-6; 9 bases fit TRBD1. The CDR3 contains 16 residues. V gave up 3 bases and J gave up 8 bases; unmatched junction bases: 9. Germline CDR1 SGHDT, CDR2 YYEEEE. Here the CDR3 reads CASSSDRGRGYSPLHF. The CDR3 bases are TGTGCCAGCAGCTCGGACAGGGGAAGAGGCTATTCACCCCTCCACTTT.

The gene calls are TRBV19 and TRBJ1-5, with TRBD1 matching over 9 bases. The CDR3 sequence is 13 residues long. The ends lost 5 bases at V and 7 bases at J; junction bases unmatched: 3. Germline V gene sequence: CDR1 LNHDA, CDR2 SQIVND (reference sequence). The CDR3 nucleotides are TGTGCCAGTAGTGGGGACAGGGACCAGCCCCAGCATTTT. Translating it yields CASSGDRDQPQHF.

The V and J genes are TRBV10-2 and TRBJ1-2, with D possibly TRBD1 on 5 matching bases. Germline CDR1 WSHSY, CDR2 SAAADI. V was clipped by 5 bases and J by 6 bases, with 19 bases between them. CDR3 length equals 15 residues. CDR3 amino acids: CASSNSGHKVNGYTF. The CDR3 coding sequence is TGCGCCAGCAGTAATAGCGGACACAAGGTGAATGGCTACACCTTC.

The chain recombines TRBV6-5 with TRBJ2-7; 7 positions match TRBD1. This CDR3 contains 13 residues. CDR1 and CDR2 from the germline V gene are MNHEY and SVGAGI. Trimming took 4 bases from V and 6 from J; bases not matched to a gene: 6. For the CDR3, the DNA is TGTGCCAGCAGTTCCCGACAGGGCCGCGAGCAGTACTTC. It specifies CASSSRQGREQYF.

This chain uses TRBV6-5 with TRBJ2-3; D is possibly TRBD2 (5 bases). V lost 6 bases and J 6 bases, leaving 19 bases between the germline ends. The CDR3 has 15 amino acids. The germline CDR1 and CDR2 sequences are MNHEY and SVGAGI. CDR3 region: CASRHRGGSGDTQYF. CDR3 DNA sequence: TGTGCCAGCAGGCACCGAGGAGGTTCGGGGGATACGCAGTATTTT.

The rearrangement links TRBV11-3 to TRBJ2-1, with D unresolved. Trimming cost V 1 base and J 4 bases, with 5 bases left between them. The CDR3 sequence is 13 residues long. Germline V gene sequence: CDR1 SGHNT, CDR2 YENEEA. In DNA, the CDR3 is TGTGCCAGCAGCTTAGGAAGATACAATGAGCAGTTCTTC. Its translation: CASSLGRYNEQFF.

This chain connects TRBV5-4 to TRBJ2-2; the D call may be TRBD1 or TRBD2 (5 bases each). This CDR3 is built from 18 residues. From germline, CDR1 is SGHNT and CDR2 YYREEE (reference sequence). Trimming left V 0 bases short and J 0 bases short, with 15 bases between. The CDR3 sequence is CASSLGQTTPANTGELFF. CDR3 nucleotides: TGTGCCAGCAGCTTGGGACAGACTACACCCGCGAACACCGGGGAGCTGTTTTTT.

The chain links TRBV19 to TRBJ2-2; D perhaps matches TRBD2 (6 bases). The V end was cut by 3 bases, the J end by 6 bases, with 11 bases between. Germline assignment: CDR1 LNHDA and CDR2 SQIVND (reference sequence). The length of the CDR3 is 14 residues. CDR3 in amino acids: CASSIGGTAGELFF. As DNA, the CDR3 is TGTGCCAGTAGTATTGGCGGGACCGCCGGGGAGCTGTTTTTT.

The chain uses TRBV5-1 and TRBJ2-1, with 8 bases that match TRBD2. Germline values: CDR1 SGHRS, CDR2 YFSETQ. The CDR3 consists of 16 residues. V shed 1 base, J shed 8 bases, and the junction held 11 bases outside the gene matches. The CDR3, as DNA: TGCGCCAGCAGCTTGAATCCCACGGGGGGGGGAGATGAGCAGTTCTTC. The encoded protein is CASSLNPTGGGDEQFF. Full variable domain (rest looked up from reference TRBV5-1 and TRBJ2-1): KAGVTQTPRYLIKTRGQQVTLSCSPISGHRSVSWYQQTPGQGLQFLFEYFSETQRNKGNFPGRFSGRQFSNSRSEMNVSTLELGDSALYLCASSLNPTGGGDEQFFGPGTRLTVL.

This clone was seen a single time. This chain connects TRBV19 to TRBJ2-5, with TRBD2 matching 7 bases. V dropped 6 bases and J dropped 5; count of bases not matched to a gene: 6. Germline CDR1 and CDR2: LNHDA and SQIVND (reference sequence). The CDR3 loop spans 13 amino acids. The CDR3: CASRRSGMETQYF. The CDR3 region has the DNA TGTGCCAGTAGGCGAAGCGGGATGGAGACCCAGTACTTC. The full variable domain, completed using reference TRBV19 and TRBJ2-5, is DGGITQSPKYLFRKEGQNVTLSCEQNLNHDAMYWYRQDPGQGLRLIYYSQIVNDFQKGDIAEGYSVSREKKESFPLTVTSAQKNPTAFYLCASRRSGMETQYFGPGTRLLVL.

The J gene is TRBJ2-5, the V gene TRBV5-4; 9 bases agree with TRBD2. Germline CDR1 and CDR2: SGHNT and YYREEE (reference sequence). The CDR3 has 15 residues. V lost 4 bases, J lost 0 bases, and 4 bases stayed unmatched. The CDR3 loop is CASSRLAEYQETQYF. The CDR3 coding sequence is TGTGCCAGCAGCAGACTAGCGGAATACCAAGAGACCCAGTACTTC.

CDR3 amino acids: CASSLDRFDNEQFF. CDR3 sequence (DNA): TGTGCCAGCAGTCTCGACAGGTTCGACAATGAGCAGTTCTTC. V gene TRBV7-3 combines with J gene TRBJ2-1, with TRBD1 as a possible D gene (6 bases). V dropped 6 bases and J dropped 5 bases, with 14 bases sitting between them. The CDR3 consists of 14 residues. The germline gives CDR1 SGHTA, CDR2 FQGTGA.

This chain joins TRBV6-5 and TRBJ1-4; 7 bases match TRBD1. V lost 2 bases to trimming and J lost 3 bases; unmatched junction nucleotides: 3. Germline CDR1 reads MNHEY; CDR2 reads SVGAGI. CDR3 length: 15 residues. The CDR3 here is CASSYGDRANEKLFF. The CDR3 DNA reads TGTGCCAGCAGTTACGGTGACAGGGCTAATGAAAAACTGTTTTTT.

This sequence joins TRBV6-6 and TRBJ2-3; a weak D match, TRBD2 (6 bases). Germline loops: CDR1 MNHNY, CDR2 SVGAGI (reference sequence). V was clipped by 4 bases and J by 1 base, with 12 bases between them. There are 15 residues in the CDR3. The CDR3 DNA is TGTGCCAGCAGTTCGTCCGGGGGTGGCACAGATACGCAGTATTTT. It translates to CASSSSGGGTDTQYF.

The CDR3 region has the DNA TGTGCCAGCAGCTCCCAGGGGGGAAGCTCCTACGAGCAGTACTTC. This codes for CASSSQGGSSYEQYF. The chain employs TRBV7-8 and TRBJ2-7, with D possibly matching TRBD1 (7 bases). With 4 bases removed from V and 0 bases from J, the gap between germline ends came to 13 bases. The length of the CDR3 is 15 residues. Germline V gene data show CDR1 as SGHVS and CDR2 as FQNEAQ.

The V call is TRBV25-1, the J call TRBJ1-5; D is undetermined. The V and J ends lost 3 bases and 1 base respectively, with 4 bases between them. This CDR3 has 13 amino acids. The germline CDR1 and CDR2 sequences are MGHDK and SYGVNS. The CDR3 DNA is TGTGCCAGCAGTGATCGGAGCAATCAGCCCCAGCATTTT. Its translation is CASSDRSNQPQHF.

Here the CDR3 DNA reads TGTGCCAGCAGCTTTTCAGGGTACACCGGGGAGCTGTTTTTT. The encoded protein is CASSFSGYTGELFF. The chain combines TRBV7-6 with TRBJ2-2, with a weak D call TRBD1 (5 bases). The CDR3 has 14 amino acids. The germline V and J ends were trimmed by 3 bases and 3 bases, with 8 bases remaining between them. CDR1 is SGHVS and CDR2 is FNYEAQ in the germline V gene.

V and J are TRBV4-1 and TRBJ2-7, with TRBD1 matching 8 bases. CDR3 size: 15 residues. V shed 3 bases, J shed 0 bases, and the junction held 4 bases outside the gene matches. CDR1 is MGHRA and CDR2 is YSYEKL in the germline V gene. The CDR3 sequence is CASSQARGHSYEQYF. CDR3 nucleotides: TGCGCCAGCAGCCAGGCCAGGGGGCACTCCTACGAGCAGTACTTC.

This chain links TRBV10-3 with TRBJ1-1, with 9 positions matching TRBD1. From germline, CDR1 is ENHRY and CDR2 SYGVKD. CDR3 length equals 14 residues. J lost 4 bases, V lost 6 bases, and 6 bases had no gene match. CDR3 nucleotides: TGTGCCATCAGAGGGACAGGGTGGGGCACTGAAGCTTTCTTT. Residues: CAIRGTGWGTEAFF.

CDR3 nucleotide sequence: TGCGCCAGCACTATGGGGACCACAACTAATGAAAAACTGTTTTTT. Residues: CASTMGTTTNEKLFF. The J gene is TRBJ1-4, the V gene TRBV23-1, with D maybe TRBD1 (5 bases). TRBV23-1 is designated an ORF whose function remains uncertain. The CDR3 is 15 amino acids. Trimming cost V 7 bases and J 0 bases, with 12 bases left between them.

The chain links TRBV19 to TRBJ1-5; D might be TRBD1 (5 bases). There are 15 residues in the CDR3. Germline CDR1 is LNHDA and CDR2 is SQIVND (reference sequence). V gave up 2 bases and J gave up 6 bases, with 14 bases separating them. As DNA, the CDR3 is TGTGCCAGTAGTATACAGGCAAGGGGTGGTCAGCCCCAGCATTTT. It is translated as CASSIQARGGQPQHF.

J is TRBJ2-1 and V is TRBV19, with 8 positions matching TRBD2. V was pared by 8 bases and J by 5 bases, with 11 bases of the junction left unmatched. The CDR3 runs 15 residues. CDR1 and CDR2 (germline): LNHDA, SQIVND (reference sequence). CDR3 DNA: TGTGCCAGTGTGCCGGGAGGGCCCGGTAACAATGAGCAGTTCTTC. This codes for CASVPGGPGNNEQFF.

The chain couples TRBV2 to TRBJ2-1; 13 bases map to TRBD2. The J segment lost 13 bases and the V segment lost 8 bases, leaving 8 bases of the junction unmatched. Germline assignment: CDR1 SNHLY and CDR2 FYNNEI. The length of the CDR3 is 13 residues. CDR3 sequence (DNA): TGTGCCAGCCGATTACTAGCGGGGGGGCAACAGTTCTTC. Its protein is CASRLLAGGQQFF.

This rearrangement joins TRBV7-6 to TRBJ2-1; D is perhaps TRBD2 (6 bases). Trimming left V 2 bases short and J 10 bases short, with 12 bases between. The germline V gene encodes CDR1 SGHVS and CDR2 FNYEAQ. The CDR3 is 13 residues long. CDR3 residues: CASSLPGEREQFF. CDR3 DNA: TGTGCCAGCAGCTTACCGGGGGAGCGAGAGCAGTTCTTC.

V is TRBV5-5 and J is TRBJ1-2; TRBD1 matches at 8 bases. CDR1 is SGHKS and CDR2 is YYEKEE in the germline V gene (reference sequence). Trimming at V came to 4 bases and at J to 6 bases, leaving 11 bases not matched to a gene. The length of the CDR3 is 15 residues. The CDR3 sequence is CASSPRTGNLHGYTF. The CDR3, as DNA: TGTGCCAGCAGCCCAAGGACAGGGAATCTTCATGGCTACACCTTC.

V and J are TRBV7-2 and TRBJ1-2, with 7 bases that match TRBD1. Losses at the gene ends were 1 base for V and 5 bases for J; bases not matched to a gene: 1. Germline CDR1 and CDR2: SGHTA and FQGNSA. The CDR3 is 13 residues long. The DNA for the CDR3 is TGTGCCAGCAGCTTAGTACAGGGGTATGGCTACACCTTC. Its protein product is CASSLVQGYGYTF.

This chain joins TRBV5-5 and TRBJ1-3; 10 nucleotides agree with TRBD1. The germline CDR1 and CDR2 sequences are SGHKS and YYEKEE (reference sequence). CDR3 length equals 17 residues. With 0 bases clipped from V and 4 bases from J, the junction kept 7 bases outside the gene matches. This CDR3 is CASSLARQGAKGNTIYF. The DNA for the CDR3 is TGTGCCAGCAGCTTGGCTAGACAGGGGGCGAAAGGAAACACCATATATTTT.

The gene calls are TRBV2 and TRBJ2-7, with 10 bases aligning to TRBD1. Germline trimming cut 7 bases from V and 4 bases from J; bases unmatched to any gene: 7. CDR3 length equals 14 residues. Germline V gene data show CDR1 as SNHLY and CDR2 as FYNNEI. CDR3 nucleotides: TGTGCCAGCACCCGCGGGACAGGGGTGTACGAGCAGTACTTC. Residues: CASTRGTGVYEQYF. Together with reference TRBV2 and TRBJ2-7, the CDR3 gives the full variable domain: EPEVTQTPSHQVTQMGQEVILRCVPISNHLYFYWYRQILGQKVEFLVSFYNNEISEKSEIFDDQFSVERPDGSNFTLKIRSTKLEDSAMYFCASTRGTGVYEQYFGPGTRLTVT.

The chain employs TRBV19 and TRBJ2-3, with 11 bases lining up with TRBD1. This CDR3 is built from 14 residues. V trimming: 9 bases; J trimming: 7 bases; junction bases outside the gene matches: 9. Germline V gene data show CDR1 as LNHDA and CDR2 as SQIVND (reference sequence). The CDR3 protein is CASRTGGGGNTQYF. The DNA of the CDR3 is TGTGCCAGCAGGACAGGGGGCGGTGGGAATACGCAGTATTTT. The whole variable domain, filled in from reference TRBV19 and TRBJ2-3, reads DGGITQSPKYLFRKEGQNVTLSCEQNLNHDAMYWYRQDPGQGLRLIYYSQIVNDFQKGDIAEGYSVSREKKESFPLTVTSAQKNPTAFYLCASRTGGGGNTQYFGPGTRLTVL.